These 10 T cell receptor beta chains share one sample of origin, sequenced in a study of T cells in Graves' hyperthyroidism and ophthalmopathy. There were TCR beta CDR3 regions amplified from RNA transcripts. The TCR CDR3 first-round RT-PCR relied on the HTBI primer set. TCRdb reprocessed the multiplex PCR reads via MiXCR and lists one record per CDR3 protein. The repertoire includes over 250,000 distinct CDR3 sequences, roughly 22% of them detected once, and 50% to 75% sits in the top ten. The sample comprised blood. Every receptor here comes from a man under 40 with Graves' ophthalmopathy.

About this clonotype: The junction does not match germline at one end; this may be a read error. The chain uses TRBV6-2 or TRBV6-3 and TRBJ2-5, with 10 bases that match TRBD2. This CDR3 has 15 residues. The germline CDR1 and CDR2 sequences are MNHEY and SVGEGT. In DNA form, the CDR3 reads TGTGCCGGCAGTTATGGAGCGGGAGGGGGAGAGACCCAGTACTTC. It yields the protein CAGSYGAGGGETQYF.

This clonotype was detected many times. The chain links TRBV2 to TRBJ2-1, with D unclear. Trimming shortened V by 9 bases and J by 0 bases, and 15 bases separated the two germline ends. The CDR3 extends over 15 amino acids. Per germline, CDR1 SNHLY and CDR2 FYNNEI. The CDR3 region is CASSTLMSSYNEQFF. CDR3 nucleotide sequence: TGTGCCAGTAGCACCCTTATGAGCTCCTACAATGAGCAGTTCTTC.

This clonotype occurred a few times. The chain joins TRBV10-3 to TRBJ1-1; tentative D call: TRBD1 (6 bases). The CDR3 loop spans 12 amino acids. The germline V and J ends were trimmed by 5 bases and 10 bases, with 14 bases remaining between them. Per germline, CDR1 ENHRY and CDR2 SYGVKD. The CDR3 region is CAISPGTKGAFF. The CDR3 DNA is TGTGCCATCAGTCCCGGGACAAAAGGAGCTTTCTTT.

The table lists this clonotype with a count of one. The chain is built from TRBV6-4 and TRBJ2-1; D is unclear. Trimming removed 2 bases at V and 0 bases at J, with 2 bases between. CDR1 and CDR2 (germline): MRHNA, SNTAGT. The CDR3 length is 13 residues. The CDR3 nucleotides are TGTGCCAGCAGTGACAGCTCCTACAATGAGCAGTTCTTC. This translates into CASSDSSYNEQFF.

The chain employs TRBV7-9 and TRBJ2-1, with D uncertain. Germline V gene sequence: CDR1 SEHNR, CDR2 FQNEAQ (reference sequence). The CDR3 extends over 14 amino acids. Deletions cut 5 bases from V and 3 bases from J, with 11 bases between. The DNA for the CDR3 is TGTGCCAGCAGCCCCCCCACAGACTACAATGAGCAGTTCTTC. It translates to CASSPPTDYNEQFF.

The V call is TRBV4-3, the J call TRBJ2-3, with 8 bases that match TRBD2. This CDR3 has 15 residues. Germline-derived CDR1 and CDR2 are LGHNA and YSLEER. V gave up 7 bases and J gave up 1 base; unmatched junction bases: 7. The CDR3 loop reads CASNPREGGTDTQYF. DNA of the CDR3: TGCGCCAGCAACCCCCGGGAGGGGGGCACAGATACGCAGTATTTT.

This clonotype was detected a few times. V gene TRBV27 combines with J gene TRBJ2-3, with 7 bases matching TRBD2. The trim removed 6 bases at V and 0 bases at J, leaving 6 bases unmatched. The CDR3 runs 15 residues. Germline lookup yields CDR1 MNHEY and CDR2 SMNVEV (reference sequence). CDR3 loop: CASSTGTTSTDTQYF. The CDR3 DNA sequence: TGTGCCAGCAGCACCGGGACTACTAGCACAGATACGCAGTATTTT.

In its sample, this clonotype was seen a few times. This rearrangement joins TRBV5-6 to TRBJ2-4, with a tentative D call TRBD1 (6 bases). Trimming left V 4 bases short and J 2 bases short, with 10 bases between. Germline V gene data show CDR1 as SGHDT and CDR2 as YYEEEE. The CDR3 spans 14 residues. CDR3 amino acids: CASSAGTTKNIQYF. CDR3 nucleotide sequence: TGTGCCAGCAGCGCCGGGACAACCAAAAACATTCAGTACTTC.

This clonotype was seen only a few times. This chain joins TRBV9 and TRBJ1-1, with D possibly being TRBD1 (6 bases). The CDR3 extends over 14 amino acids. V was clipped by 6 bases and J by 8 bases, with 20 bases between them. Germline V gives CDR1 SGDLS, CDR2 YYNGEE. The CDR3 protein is CASNRGGDLSEAFF. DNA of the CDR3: TGTGCCAGCAATAGAGGGGGGGACCTCTCGGAAGCTTTCTTT.

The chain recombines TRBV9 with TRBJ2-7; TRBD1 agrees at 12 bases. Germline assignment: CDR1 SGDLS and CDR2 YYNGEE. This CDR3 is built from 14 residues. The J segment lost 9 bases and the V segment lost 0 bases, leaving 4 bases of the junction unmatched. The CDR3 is CASSVGDRGPRQYF. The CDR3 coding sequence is TGTGCCAGCAGCGTAGGGGACAGGGGGCCTCGGCAGTACTTC.